The entry below describes one TCR beta chain. Donors included only healthy HIV-negative adults lacking recent acute infections or vaccinations. This entry belongs to a study of shared clonotypes between healthy human individuals. V shed 2 bases and J 7 bases; nucleotides not matched to a gene: 5. From germline, CDR1 is MDHEN and CDR2 SYDVKM. This CDR3 is built from 14 residues. Generated by immunoSEQ multiplex PCR, the TCRdb table keeps only in-frame clones and is missing some. The sample has about 450,000 clones, around 80% seen once. The TCR comes from a woman aged 40 to 50 in good health. Some clones in this sample may be carry-over from other donors' samples. This rearrangement joins TRBV28 to TRBJ1-1; 9 bases line up with TRBD1. The sequenced sample was PBMCs. The CDR3 here is CASSLATGGGEAFF. The DNA for the CDR3 is TGTGCCAGCAGTTTAGCCACAGGGGGCGGTGAAGCTTTCTTT.